Listed below are T cell receptor beta chains from one sample, sequenced in a study of T cell repertoires in cytomegalovirus infection. TCRdb reprocessed the reads with MiXCR, giving one entry per CDR3 protein. The sample shows about 320,000 distinct CDR3 sequences, 9% to 9.5% of them seen only once. The sample taken for sequencing was PBMCs. The receptors stem from a human donor in good health (CMV status not recorded). Some clones in this sample may be carry-over from other donors' samples. The CDR3 runs from the conserved cysteine through the conserved F or W. The order of the fields is D gene, clone size, J gene, V gene, CDR3 protein, CDR3 DNA. A D gene is named only where the DNA matches it firmly. Some rows mark clone size as missing; the rest say once, few, many or name a class of expanded clone.

>TRBD1|few|TRBJ1-1|TRBV20-1
CSAPDRGMNTEAFF
TGCAGTGCCCCGGACAGGGGGATGAACACTGAAGCTTTCTTT
>.|.|TRBJ1-2|TRBV15
CATRANNYGYTF
TGTGCCACACGGGCCAATAACTATGGCTACACCTTC
>.|.|TRBJ1-1|TRBV7-2
CASSLGHQFNTEDFF
TGTGCCAGCAGCTTAGGGCACCAGTTTAACACTGAAGATTTCTTT
>TRBD2|.|TRBJ2-3|TRBV20-1
CSARDPASGRVDTQYF
TGCAGTGCTAGAGATCCGGCTAGCGGGAGGGTGGATACGCAGTATTTT
>.|few|TRBJ1-1|TRBV6-5
CASRNSGTYEAFF
TGTGCCAGCAGGAATTCCGGGACCTATGAAGCTTTCTTT
>.|.|TRBJ1-1|TRBV18
CASSRGQSMNTEAFF
TGTGCCAGCTCACGCGGACAGTCCATGAACACTGAAGCTTTCTTT
>.|.|TRBJ2-1|TRBV28
CASSPTVSSYNEQFF
TGTGCCAGCAGTCCGACAGTTAGCTCCTACAATGAGCAGTTCTTC
>TRBD1|few|TRBJ1-2|TRBV12-3/TRBV12-4
CASQDLDRADYGYTF
TGTGCCAGCCAGGATTTGGACAGGGCTGACTATGGCTACACCTTC
>.|.|TRBJ2-7|TRBV7-9
CASSSKDSHPYEQYF
TGTGCCAGCAGCTCTAAGGACAGCCATCCCTACGAGCAGTACTTC
>.|many|TRBJ1-6|TRBV7-2
CASSLARIGTYNSPLHF
TGTGCCAGCAGCTTAGCGCGGATAGGGACCTATAATTCACCCCTCCACTTT
>.|many|TRBJ2-1|TRBV7-2
CASSSSGSGNEQFF
TGTGCCAGCAGCTCGTCGGGGTCGGGGAATGAGCAGTTCTTC
>.|few|TRBJ2-5|TRBV6-2/TRBV6-3
CASRQGWMYQETQYF
TGTGCCAGCAGGCAGGGCTGGATGTACCAAGAGACCCAGTACTTC
>.|.|TRBJ2-7|TRBV11-1
CASSLAYKGGHDEQYF
TGTGCCAGCAGCTTAGCGTATAAGGGAGGTCATGACGAGCAGTACTTC
>.|few|TRBJ2-6|TRBV11-3
CASSQRGGANVLTF
TGTGCCAGCAGCCAACGGGGTGGGGCCAACGTCCTGACTTTC
>TRBD1|many|TRBJ2-1|TRBV15
CATSGYGTGIYNEQFF
TGTGCCACCAGCGGGTACGGGACAGGAATCTACAATGAGCAGTTCTTC
>.|few|TRBJ2-5|TRBV12-3/TRBV12-4
CASSFGGSYQETQYF
TGTGCCAGCAGTTTCGGGGGATCGTACCAAGAGACCCAGTACTTC
>.|many|TRBJ2-1|TRBV7-2
CASSPPFTSPAYNEQFF
TGTGCCAGCAGCCCCCCCTTTACCAGCCCTGCCTACAATGAGCAGTTCTTC
>.|many|TRBJ2-3|TRBV20-1
CSAPLRGAGTDTQYF
TGCAGTGCCCCCCTCAGGGGAGCGGGCACAGATACGCAGTATTTT
>.|few|TRBJ2-7|TRBV11-2
CASSDAPGRSHEQYF
TGTGCCAGCAGCGATGCTCCGGGCCGCTCCCACGAGCAGTACTTC
>TRBD1|.|TRBJ1-5|TRBV19
CASSIEGQGGQPQHF
TGTGCCAGTAGTATTGAAGGACAGGGAGGTCAGCCCCAGCATTTT
>TRBD1|few|TRBJ1-1|TRBV5-1
CASSPGQGNLESTEAFF
TGCGCCAGCAGCCCAGGACAGGGCAATTTGGAAAGCACTGAAGCTTTCTTT
>TRBD2|many|TRBJ2-1|TRBV24-1
CATSDRDSWTSGHGQFF
TGTGCCACCAGTGATCGGGATTCTTGGACTAGCGGCCACGGGCAGTTCTTC
>.|.|TRBJ2-2|TRBV28
CASSLGGIAGELFF
TGTGCCAGCAGTTTAGGCGGGATCGCCGGGGAGCTGTTTTTT
>.|few|TRBJ2-7|TRBV7-8
CASSPPAGGMRREQYF
TGTGCCAGCAGCCCACCTGCCGGGGGAATGCGGCGCGAGCAGTACTTC
>TRBD1|.|TRBJ1-1|TRBV18
CASSPRLGQGSTNTEAFF
TGTGCCAGCTCACCCCGACTTGGACAGGGGAGCACGAACACTGAAGCTTTCTTT
>.|many|TRBJ2-7|TRBV11-2
CASSPAPGRNYEQYF
TGTGCCAGCAGCCCCGCCCCGGGGCGAAACTACGAGCAGTACTTC
>.|many|TRBJ1-1|TRBV12-3/TRBV12-4
CASSHTVWTEAFF
TGTGCCAGCAGTCACACTGTCTGGACTGAAGCTTTCTTT
>TRBD1|.|TRBJ1-2|TRBV12-3/TRBV12-4
CASRRTGGHGYTF
TGTGCCAGCAGACGGACAGGGGGACATGGCTACACCTTC